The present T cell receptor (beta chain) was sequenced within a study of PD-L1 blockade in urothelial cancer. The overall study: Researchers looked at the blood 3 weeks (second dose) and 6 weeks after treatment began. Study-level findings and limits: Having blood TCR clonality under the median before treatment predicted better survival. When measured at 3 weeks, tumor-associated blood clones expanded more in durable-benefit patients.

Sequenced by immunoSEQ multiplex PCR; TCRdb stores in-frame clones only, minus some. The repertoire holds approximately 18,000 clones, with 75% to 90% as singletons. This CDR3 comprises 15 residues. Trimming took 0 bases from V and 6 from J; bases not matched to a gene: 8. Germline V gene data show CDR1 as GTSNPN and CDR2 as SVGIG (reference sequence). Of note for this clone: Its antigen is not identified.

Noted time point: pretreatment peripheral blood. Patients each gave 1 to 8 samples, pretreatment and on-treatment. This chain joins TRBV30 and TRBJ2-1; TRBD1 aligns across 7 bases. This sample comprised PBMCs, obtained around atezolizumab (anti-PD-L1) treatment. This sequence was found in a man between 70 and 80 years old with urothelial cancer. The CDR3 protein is CAWSVEGQGVNEQFF. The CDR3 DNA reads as TGTGCCTGGAGTGTAGAGGGCCAGGGGGTCAATGAGCAGTTCTTC.